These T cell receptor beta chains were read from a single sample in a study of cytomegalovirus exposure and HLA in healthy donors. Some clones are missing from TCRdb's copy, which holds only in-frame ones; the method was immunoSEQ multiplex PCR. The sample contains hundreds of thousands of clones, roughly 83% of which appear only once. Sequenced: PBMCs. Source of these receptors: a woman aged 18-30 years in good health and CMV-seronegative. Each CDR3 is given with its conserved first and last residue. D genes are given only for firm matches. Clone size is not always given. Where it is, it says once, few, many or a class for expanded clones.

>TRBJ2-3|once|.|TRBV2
TGTGCCAGTACGGACACTTCTAGCACAGATACGCAGTATTTT
CASTDTSSTDTQYF
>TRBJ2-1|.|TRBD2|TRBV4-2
TGTGCCAGCAGCCAAGATGGGGCGGGAGGACCAGGGAATGAGCAGTTCTTC
CASSQDGAGGPGNEQFF
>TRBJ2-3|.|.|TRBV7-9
TGTGCCAGCAGCTTTCAGAGCGGACGCACAGATACGCAGTATTTT
CASSFQSGRTDTQYF
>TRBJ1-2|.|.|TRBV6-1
TGTGCCAGCAGTGATGGGGACACGTATGGCTACACCTTC
CASSDGDTYGYTF
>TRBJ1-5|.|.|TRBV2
TGTGCCAGCAGAGCCACCTCTCTTCACCGGGAACCCTATACCTCTAGCAATCAGCCCCAGCATTTT
CASRATSLHREPYTSSNQPQHF
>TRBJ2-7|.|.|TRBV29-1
TGCAGCGTTGCAGGGCCCCAAAGGGTCGAGCAGTACTTC
CSVAGPQRVEQYF
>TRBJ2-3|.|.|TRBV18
TGTGCCAGCTCAGGTCAGGGTCCAGATACGCAGTATTTT
CASSGQGPDTQYF
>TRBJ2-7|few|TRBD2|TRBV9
TGTGCCAGCAGCGGTTTCGCGGGAGGGCCTGGCGAGCAGTACTTC
CASSGFAGGPGEQYF
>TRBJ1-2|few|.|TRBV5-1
TGCGCCAGCAGATCAGGGGAAGTGGGCTACACCTTC
CASRSGEVGYTF
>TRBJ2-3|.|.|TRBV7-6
TGTGCCAGCAGCTTAGCGGGGGGCGTGGATACGCAGTATTTT
CASSLAGGVDTQYF
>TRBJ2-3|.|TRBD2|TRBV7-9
TGTGCCAGCCCCGCCGGGGGGGCCACGATAGGCCTTAGCACAGATACGCAGTATTTT
CASPAGGATIGLSTDTQYF
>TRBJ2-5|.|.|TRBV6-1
TGTGCCACCAGTGTGGGAGGAGAGACCCAGTACTTC
CATSVGGETQYF
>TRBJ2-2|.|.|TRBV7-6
TGTGCCAGCAGCTTACCCCGGGAGTCCGGGGAGCTGTTTTTT
CASSLPRESGELFF
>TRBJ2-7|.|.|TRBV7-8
TGTGCCAGCAGCTTAGTAATTAACCCTTGGGGAGAGCAGTACTTC
CASSLVINPWGEQYF
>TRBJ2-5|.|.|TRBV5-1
TGCGCCAGCAGCCTCGTGGCGAGAGAGACCCAGTACTTC
CASSLVARETQYF
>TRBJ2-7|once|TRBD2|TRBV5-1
TGCGCCAGCAGCTTGGCCGGGACTACCACCTACGAGCAGTACTTC
CASSLAGTTTYEQYF
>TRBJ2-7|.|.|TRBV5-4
TGTGCCAGCAGCCCAGGGGTGGGCGAGCAGTACTTC
CASSPGVGEQYF
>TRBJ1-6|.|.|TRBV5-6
TGTGCCAGCAGCTTGGCCAGGAGTAATTCACCCCTCCACTTT
CASSLARSNSPLHF
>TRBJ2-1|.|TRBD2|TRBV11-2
TGTGCCAGCAGCTCTCTAGCGGGGAACTACAATGAGCAGTTCTTC
CASSSLAGNYNEQFF
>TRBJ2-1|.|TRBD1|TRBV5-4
TGTGCCAGCAGCGCCGGGACAGGGGCGTACAATGAGCAGTTCTTC
CASSAGTGAYNEQFF
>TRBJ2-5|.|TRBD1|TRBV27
TGTGCCAGCAGTTTTAGGGACAGGTTAGGGGAGACCCAGTACTTC
CASSFRDRLGETQYF
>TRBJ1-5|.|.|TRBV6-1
TGTGCCAGCAGCCAGCAGGGAAGCAATCAGCCCCAGCATTTT
CASSQQGSNQPQHF
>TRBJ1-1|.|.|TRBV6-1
TGTGCCAGCAGTGACTCGCCACAAGACGCTTTCTTT
CASSDSPQDAFF
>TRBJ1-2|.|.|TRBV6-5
TGTGCCAGCAGTTACCAGGGGTCCAACTATGGCTACACCTTC
CASSYQGSNYGYTF
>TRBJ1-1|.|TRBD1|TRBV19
TGTGCCAGTAGTCCCCGGGGGACAGACACTGAAGCTTTCTTT
CASSPRGTDTEAFF
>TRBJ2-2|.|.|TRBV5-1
TGCGCCAGCAGCTCGAGGGGGGAGAACACCGGGGAGCTGTTTTTT
CASSSRGENTGELFF
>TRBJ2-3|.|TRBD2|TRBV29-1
TGCAGCGTACTAGCGGGAGGGCTCTCGGATACGCAGTATTTT
CSVLAGGLSDTQYF
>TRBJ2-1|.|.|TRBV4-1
TGCGCCAGCAGCCAAGACGGCAGGGGGGGTAACAATGAGCAGTTCTTC
CASSQDGRGGNNEQFF
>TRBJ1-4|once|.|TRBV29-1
TGCAGCGTTGAAGATTCGCAGGTGCTGGCTTTT
CSVEDSQVLAF
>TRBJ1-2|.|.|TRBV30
TGTGCCTGGAGTGTATTGGAGGGGCAGAAGTCGGGTATAGGGGACTATGGCTACACCTTC
CAWSVLEGQKSGIGDYGYTF
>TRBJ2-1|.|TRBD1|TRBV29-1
TGCAGCGTTGGGGGACAGGGGTCCTACAATGAGCAGTTCTTC
CSVGGQGSYNEQFF